This T cell receptor beta chain was retrieved from a study of blood T cell repertoires in COVID-19. Across the whole study: Whether acute or convalescent, the COVID-19 samples came from the United States, Italy and Spain.

Germline values: CDR1 SGDLS, CDR2 YYNGEE. The V and J ends lost 0 bases and 10 bases respectively, with 10 bases between them. The CDR3 spans 12 residues. In the study's own analysis: Nucleated cell counts were estimated from reference gene primer amplification. Sequencing used immunoSEQ multiplex PCR; TCRdb keeps in-frame clones, though not all of them. V, J and clone size reflect that table, while D and trimming were determined from the DNA. The sample shows about 200,000 clones, around three quarters of them seen only once. The J gene is TRBJ1-1, the V gene TRBV9; the D is unclear. Material: peripheral blood. This TCR derives from a woman aged 70-85 years with acute or convalescent COVID-19. CDR3 in amino acids: CASSVEGGGAFF. CDR3 bases: TGTGCCAGCAGCGTAGAAGGTGGCGGAGCTTTCTTT.